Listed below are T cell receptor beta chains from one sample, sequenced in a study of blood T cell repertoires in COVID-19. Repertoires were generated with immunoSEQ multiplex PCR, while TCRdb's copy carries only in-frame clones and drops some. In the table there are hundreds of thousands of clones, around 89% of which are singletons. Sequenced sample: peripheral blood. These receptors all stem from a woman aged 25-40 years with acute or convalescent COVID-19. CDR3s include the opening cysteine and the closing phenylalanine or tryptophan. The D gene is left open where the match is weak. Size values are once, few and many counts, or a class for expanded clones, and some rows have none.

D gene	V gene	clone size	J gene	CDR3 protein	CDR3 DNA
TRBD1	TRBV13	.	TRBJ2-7	CASSLGGPRDRGHYEQYF	TGTGCCAGCAGCTTAGGCGGACCCCGGGACAGGGGGCACTACGAGCAGTACTTC
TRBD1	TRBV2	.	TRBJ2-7	CASSQQGAREQYF	TGTGCCAGCAGCCAACAGGGGGCTAGGGAGCAGTACTTC
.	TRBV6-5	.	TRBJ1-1	CASKNDLNTEAFF	TGTGCCAGCAAAAACGACTTGAACACTGAAGCTTTCTTT
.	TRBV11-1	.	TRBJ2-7	CASSLLWESYEQYF	TGTGCCAGCAGCTTATTGTGGGAGTCCTACGAGCAGTACTTC
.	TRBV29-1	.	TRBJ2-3	CSVEGSTRTGFITDTQYF	TGCAGCGTTGAAGGGTCCACGCGTACGGGGTTTATCACAGATACGCAGTATTTT
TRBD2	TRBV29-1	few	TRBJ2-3	CSAHGTSGGEDTQYF	TGCAGCGCCCATGGGACTAGCGGGGGGGAAGATACGCAGTATTTT
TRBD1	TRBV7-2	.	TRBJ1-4	CASSSPRQGAPTNEKLFF	TGTGCCAGCAGCTCCCCCCGACAGGGCGCCCCAACTAATGAAAAACTGTTTTTT
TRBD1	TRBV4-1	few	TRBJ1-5	CASSRGQGKGQPQHF	TGCGCCAGCAGCCGCGGACAGGGCAAAGGTCAGCCCCAGCATTTT
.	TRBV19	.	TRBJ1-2	CASSREGTPNYGYTF	TGTGCCAGTAGTCGGGAGGGTACCCCTAACTATGGCTACACCTTC
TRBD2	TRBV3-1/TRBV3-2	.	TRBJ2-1	CASSQDLASGEGRGDEQFF	TGTGCCAGCAGCCAAGATCTGGCTAGCGGGGAAGGAAGAGGGGATGAGCAGTTCTTC
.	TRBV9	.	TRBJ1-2	CASDDPRGRNNYGYTF	TGTGCCAGCGACGACCCTCGTGGGAGGAATAACTATGGCTACACCTTC
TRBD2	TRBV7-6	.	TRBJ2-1	CASSPRGDFTDEQFF	TGTGCCAGCAGCCCGCGGGGGGACTTCACCGATGAGCAGTTCTTC
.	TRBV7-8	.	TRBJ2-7	CASSLGQGIREQYF	TGTGCCAGCAGCTTAGGGCAGGGGATTAGGGAGCAGTACTTC
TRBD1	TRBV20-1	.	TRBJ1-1	CSASPRQGKAEAFF	TGCAGTGCTAGTCCTAGACAGGGAAAGGCTGAAGCTTTCTTT
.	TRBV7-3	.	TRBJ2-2	CASSSKGGGTGELFF	TGTGCCAGCAGCTCCAAAGGGGGGGGCACCGGGGAGCTGTTTTTT
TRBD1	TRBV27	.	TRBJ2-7	CASSRQGANYEQYF	TGTGCCAGCAGCCGACAGGGGGCCAACTACGAGCAGTACTTC
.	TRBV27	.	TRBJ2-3	CASSFSRTDTQYF	TGTGCCAGCAGTTTCTCCCGCACAGATACGCAGTATTTT
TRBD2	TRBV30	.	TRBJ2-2	CAWSMTGGLPGELFF	TGTGCCTGGAGCATGACGGGGGGGCTCCCCGGGGAGCTGTTTTTT
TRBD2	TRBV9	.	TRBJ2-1	CASSTSGGFNEQFF	TGTGCCAGCAGCACTAGCGGGGGGTTTAATGAGCAGTTCTTC
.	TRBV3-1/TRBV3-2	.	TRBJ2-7	CASSQAEGTGEKISYEQYF	TGTGCCAGCAGCCAAGCAGAAGGAACGGGAGAGAAAATATCCTACGAGCAGTACTTC
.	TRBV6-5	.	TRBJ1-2	CASKRTGSGGYTF	TGTGCCAGCAAGAGAACAGGGTCTGGTGGCTACACCTTC
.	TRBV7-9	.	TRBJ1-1	CASSPRGEWSTEAFF	TGTGCCAGCAGCCCTCGGGGGGAATGGAGCACTGAAGCTTTCTTT
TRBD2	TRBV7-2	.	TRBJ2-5	CASSGRTSVRETQYF	TGTGCCAGCAGCGGACGGACTAGCGTTAGGGAGACCCAGTACTTC
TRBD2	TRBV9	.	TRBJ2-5	CASSVGGGGTETQYF	TGTGCCAGCAGCGTAGGCGGGGGGGGTACAGAGACCCAGTACTTC
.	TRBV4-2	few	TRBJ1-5	CASSQEPVGPFYSNQPQHF	TGTGCCAGCAGCCAAGAACCGGTGGGGCCCTTTTATAGCAATCAGCCCCAGCATTTT
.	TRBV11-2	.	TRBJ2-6	CASRTPGTKRLSGANVLTF	TGTGCCAGCAGAACTCCCGGGACAAAAAGGCTCTCTGGGGCCAACGTCCTGACTTTC
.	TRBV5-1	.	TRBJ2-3	CASSRYPEHLAPRTSTDTQYF	TGCGCCAGCAGCCGATATCCGGAGCATCTCGCCCCAAGAACTAGCACAGATACGCAGTATTTT
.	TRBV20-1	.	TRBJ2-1	CSASRGHEQFF	TGCAGTGCTAGCCGCGGCCATGAGCAGTTCTTC
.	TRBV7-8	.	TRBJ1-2	CASSLLSGTLYLHF	TGTGCCAGCAGCTTACTGAGCGGGACATTATATCTTCACTTC
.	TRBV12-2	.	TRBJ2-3	CASRLANRGGTDTQYF	TGTGCAAGTCGCTTAGCGAACCGCGGGGGTACAGATACGCAGTATTTT
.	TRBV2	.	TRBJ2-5	CASRGGERYF	TGTGCCAGCAGAGGCGGAGAACGGTACTTC
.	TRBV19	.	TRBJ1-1	CASSSQGLNRGEAFF	TGTGCCAGTAGTTCACAGGGCTTGAATAGGGGTGAAGCTTTCTTT
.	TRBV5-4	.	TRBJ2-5	CASSLVTSNIPGAQYF	TGTGCCAGCAGCTTGGTGACATCAAACATACCAGGGGCCCAGTACTTC
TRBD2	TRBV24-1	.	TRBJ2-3	CATSHSGGTDTQYF	TGTGCCACCAGTCATAGCGGGGGGACAGATACGCAGTATTTT
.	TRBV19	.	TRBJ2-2	CASRSRGLDTGELFF	TGTGCCAGTAGGTCAAGGGGCCTGGACACCGGGGAGCTGTTTTTT
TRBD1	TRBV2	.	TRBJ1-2	CASSDGDRAVGGYTF	TGTGCCAGCAGTGATGGGGACAGAGCAGTTGGCGGCTACACCTTC
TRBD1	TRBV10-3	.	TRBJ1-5	CAISGTGGTQPQHF	TGTGCCATCAGCGGGACAGGGGGCACTCAGCCCCAGCATTTT
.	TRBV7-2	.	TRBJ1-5	CASSLKIQGQPQHF	TGTGCCAGCAGCTTAAAAATACAGGGTCAGCCCCAGCATTTT
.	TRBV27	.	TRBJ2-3	CASSLGLRADTQYF	TGTGCCAGCAGTTTGGGCCTCAGAGCAGATACGCAGTATTTT
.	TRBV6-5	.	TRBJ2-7	CASSRTVPTYEQYF	TGTGCCAGCTCCCGGACTGTCCCTACCTACGAGCAGTACTTC
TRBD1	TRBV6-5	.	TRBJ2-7	CASRRDRSSYEQYF	TGTGCCAGCAGACGGGACAGGAGCTCCTACGAGCAGTACTTC